These T cell receptor beta chains were read from a single sample in a study of radiotherapy plus CTLA-4 blockade in lung cancer. Clones were sequenced by immunoSEQ multiplex PCR, and TCRdb holds only the in-frame ones, with some missing. The repertoire holds nearly 95,000 clones, with 82% as singletons. Sequenced material: peripheral blood, taken from a patient treated with radiotherapy plus ipilimumab. Every receptor here comes from a human donor with non-small cell lung cancer that progressed on radiotherapy plus ipilimumab. The CDR3 runs from the conserved cysteine through the conserved F or W. A D gene is named only where the DNA matches it firmly. A row's size may be missing; if present it is once, few, many or a size class.

cdr3_aa: CASSLSSGANVLTF; cdr3_nt: TGCGCCAGCAGCTTGAGCTCTGGGGCCAACGTCCTGACTTTC; clone_size: once; v_call: TRBV5-1; j_call: TRBJ2-6; d_call: NA
cdr3_aa: CASAGQVTVQYF; cdr3_nt: TGTGCCAGCGCGGGACAGGTCACCGTTCAGTACTTC; clone_size: NA; v_call: TRBV7-9; j_call: TRBJ2-4; d_call: TRBD1
cdr3_aa: CASSQPRDSGTKETQYF; cdr3_nt: TGCGCCAGCAGTCAACCAAGGGACAGCGGGACCAAAGAGACCCAGTACTTC; clone_size: NA; v_call: TRBV23-1; j_call: TRBJ2-5; d_call: NA
cdr3_aa: CASSSDGAGELFF; cdr3_nt: TGCGCCAGCAGCTCGGATGGAGCCGGGGAGCTGTTTTTT; clone_size: NA; v_call: TRBV5-1; j_call: TRBJ2-2; d_call: NA
cdr3_aa: CASSVGTQNYGYTF; cdr3_nt: TGTGCCAGCAGCGTAGGGACACAGAACTATGGCTACACCTTC; clone_size: NA; v_call: TRBV9; j_call: TRBJ1-2; d_call: NA
cdr3_aa: CAISARDSQETQYF; cdr3_nt: TGTGCCATCAGCGCCCGGGACAGCCAAGAGACCCAGTACTTC; clone_size: NA; v_call: TRBV10-3; j_call: TRBJ2-5; d_call: TRBD1
cdr3_aa: CASSTGTTNTGELFF; cdr3_nt: TGTGCCAGCAGCACCGGGACAACGAACACCGGGGAGCTGTTTTTT; clone_size: NA; v_call: TRBV11-2; j_call: TRBJ2-2; d_call: NA
cdr3_aa: CSVGFSGVYNEQFF; cdr3_nt: TGCAGCGTTGGGTTTAGCGGGGTTTACAATGAGCAGTTCTTC; clone_size: NA; v_call: TRBV29-1; j_call: TRBJ2-1; d_call: TRBD2
cdr3_aa: CASSSSLAGVHEQYF; cdr3_nt: TGTGCCAGCAGTTCCAGCCTAGCGGGAGTCCACGAGCAGTACTTC; clone_size: few; v_call: TRBV28; j_call: TRBJ2-7; d_call: TRBD2
cdr3_aa: CASSPDLGMEEKLFF; cdr3_nt: TGTGCCAGCAGTCCGGATCTAGGGATGGAGGAAAAACTGTTTTTT; clone_size: few; v_call: TRBV5-8; j_call: TRBJ1-4; d_call: NA
cdr3_aa: CASRPQGTTGELFF; cdr3_nt: TGTGCCAGCAGACCACAGGGGACCACCGGGGAGCTGTTTTTT; clone_size: NA; v_call: TRBV27; j_call: TRBJ2-2; d_call: TRBD1
cdr3_aa: CASMLSGELFF; cdr3_nt: TGTGCCAGCATGCTTAGCGGGGAGCTGTTTTTT; clone_size: NA; v_call: TRBV7-9; j_call: TRBJ2-2; d_call: NA
cdr3_aa: CASSETSSRSYNEQFF; cdr3_nt: TGTGCCAGCAGTGAGACTAGTTCACGCTCCTACAATGAGCAGTTCTTC; clone_size: once; v_call: TRBV2; j_call: TRBJ2-1; d_call: NA
cdr3_aa: CASSLGRGNEQFF; cdr3_nt: TGTGCCAGCAGCTTAGGAAGGGGTAATGAGCAGTTCTTC; clone_size: NA; v_call: TRBV11-3; j_call: TRBJ2-1; d_call: NA
cdr3_aa: CASSLLGTSGRVEQFF; cdr3_nt: TGTGCCAGCAGTTTATTGGGGACTAGCGGGAGGGTTGAGCAGTTCTTC; clone_size: few; v_call: TRBV27; j_call: TRBJ2-1; d_call: TRBD2
cdr3_aa: CASSPRRGGSTDTQYF; cdr3_nt: TGTGCCAGCAGCCCACGGAGAGGGGGTAGCACAGATACGCAGTATTTT; clone_size: NA; v_call: TRBV7-3; j_call: TRBJ2-3; d_call: NA
cdr3_aa: CASRQTGVGQPQHF; cdr3_nt: TGTGCCAGCAGGCAAACAGGGGTGGGTCAGCCCCAGCATTTT; clone_size: NA; v_call: TRBV28; j_call: TRBJ1-5; d_call: TRBD1
cdr3_aa: CASIQDMNTEAFF; cdr3_nt: TGTGCCAGCATCCAGGACATGAACACTGAAGCTTTCTTT; clone_size: NA; v_call: TRBV2; j_call: TRBJ1-1; d_call: NA
cdr3_aa: CASSVGRLNEQFF; cdr3_nt: TGTGCCAGCAGCGTAGGCCGACTGAATGAGCAGTTCTTC; clone_size: NA; v_call: TRBV9; j_call: TRBJ2-1; d_call: NA
cdr3_aa: CASSQDGGAGYSNQPQHF; cdr3_nt: TGCGCCAGCAGCCAAGATGGGGGTGCAGGGTATAGCAATCAGCCCCAGCATTTT; clone_size: NA; v_call: TRBV4-1; j_call: TRBJ1-5; d_call: NA
cdr3_aa: CASRGQGAYGYTF; cdr3_nt: TGTGCCAGCAGGGGACAGGGAGCCTATGGCTACACCTTC; clone_size: few; v_call: TRBV27; j_call: TRBJ1-2; d_call: TRBD1
cdr3_aa: CASSPVAGQGSYEQYF; cdr3_nt: TGCGCCAGCAGCCCGGTCGCCGGCCAGGGATCCTACGAGCAGTACTTC; clone_size: once; v_call: TRBV5-1; j_call: TRBJ2-7; d_call: NA
cdr3_aa: CASSAQGNTEAFF; cdr3_nt: TGTGCCAGCAGCGCACAGGGAAACACTGAAGCTTTCTTT; clone_size: NA; v_call: TRBV7-9; j_call: TRBJ1-1; d_call: NA
cdr3_aa: CASSRGLAGRNVNSETQYF; cdr3_nt: TGTGCCAGCAGCCGCGGATTAGCGGGAAGAAATGTGAACAGTGAGACCCAGTACTTC; clone_size: NA; v_call: TRBV11-2; j_call: TRBJ2-5; d_call: TRBD2
cdr3_aa: CASSVGGIIYEQYF; cdr3_nt: TGTGCCAGCAGCGTTGGGGGGATAATCTACGAGCAGTACTTC; clone_size: NA; v_call: TRBV9; j_call: TRBJ2-7; d_call: NA
cdr3_aa: CASSLGAGVSNEQFF; cdr3_nt: TGTGCCAGCAGCTTAGGCGCAGGGGTTAGCAATGAGCAGTTCTTC; clone_size: NA; v_call: TRBV7-2; j_call: TRBJ2-1; d_call: NA
cdr3_aa: CASSSGQGYDYGYTF; cdr3_nt: TGTGCCAGCAGTTCGGGACAGGGGTACGACTATGGCTACACCTTC; clone_size: NA; v_call: TRBV28; j_call: TRBJ1-2; d_call: TRBD1
cdr3_aa: CASSEAGTRRGSEQFF; cdr3_nt: TGTGCCAGCAGTGAGGCCGGGACTAGGAGGGGGAGTGAGCAGTTCTTC; clone_size: NA; v_call: TRBV6-1; j_call: TRBJ2-1; d_call: TRBD2
cdr3_aa: CASSLITANTEAFF; cdr3_nt: TGCGCCAGCAGCTTGATAACAGCGAACACTGAAGCTTTCTTT; clone_size: NA; v_call: TRBV5-1; j_call: TRBJ1-1; d_call: NA
cdr3_aa: CASRRYILRGGNQPQHF; cdr3_nt: TGTGCCAGTAGACGGTACATTTTAAGAGGGGGCAATCAGCCCCAGCATTTT; clone_size: NA; v_call: TRBV19; j_call: TRBJ1-5; d_call: NA
cdr3_aa: CASSVSGRANTGELFF; cdr3_nt: TGTGCCAGTAGCGTGAGCGGGAGGGCGAACACCGGGGAGCTGTTTTTT; clone_size: once; v_call: TRBV19; j_call: TRBJ2-2; d_call: TRBD2
cdr3_aa: CAWSAGTNKDQPQHF; cdr3_nt: TGTGCCTGGAGTGCGGGAACCAATAAAGATCAGCCCCAGCATTTT; clone_size: NA; v_call: TRBV30; j_call: TRBJ1-5; d_call: NA
cdr3_aa: CASSFGIGGTEAFF; cdr3_nt: TGTGCCAGCAGCTTCGGGATTGGGGGGACTGAAGCTTTCTTT; clone_size: NA; v_call: TRBV5-6; j_call: TRBJ1-1; d_call: NA
cdr3_aa: CASRYDTSGAYEQYF; cdr3_nt: TGTGCCAGCAGATACGACACGAGCGGTGCCTACGAGCAGTACTTC; clone_size: NA; v_call: TRBV6-5; j_call: TRBJ2-7; d_call: NA
cdr3_aa: CASSPWGDRPGNTIYF; cdr3_nt: TGTGCCAGCTCACCATGGGGGGACCGACCTGGAAACACCATATATTTT; clone_size: NA; v_call: TRBV18; j_call: TRBJ1-3; d_call: NA
cdr3_aa: CASASTGGPYNEQFF; cdr3_nt: TGCGCCAGCGCATCGACAGGGGGCCCCTACAATGAGCAGTTCTTC; clone_size: NA; v_call: TRBV4-1; j_call: TRBJ2-1; d_call: TRBD1